This T cell receptor beta chain was identified during a study of T-cell reconstitution after alpha-beta-depleted transplantation in children. Germline lookup yields CDR1 MNHNS and CDR2 SASEGT. CDR3 length equals 17 residues. Deletions cut 2 bases from V and 1 base from J, with 15 bases between. The TCRbeta library was prepared with unique molecular identifiers. TCRdb independently ran MiXCR on the PCR reads; one entry per CDR3 protein. Among about 980,000 distinct CDR3 sequences listed, roughly 29% were seen once. This receptor was obtained from a boy under two years old who had a stem cell transplant for SCID, so the T cells may come from the graft donor. The J gene is TRBJ2-1, the V gene TRBV6-1; D may correspond to TRBD1 or TRBD2 (5 bases each). The sample consisted of PBMCs, mostly from graft donor cells, taken 360 days after TCRalphabeta/CD19-depleted stem cell transplant. The CDR3 sequence: CASSESRGWESYNEQFF. CDR3 in DNA: TGTGCCAGCAGTGAATCGAGGGGATGGGAGTCCTACAATGAGCAGTTCTTC.